The clone carrying this TCR beta chain was seen a few times. The data are from a study of T cells in Graves' hyperthyroidism and ophthalmopathy. Researchers amplified the TCR beta CDR3 regions from RNA transcripts. HTBI primers were the set used in a first-round RT-PCR of the TCR CDR3. TCRdb re-analysed the multiplex PCR reads in MiXCR, keeping a single row per CDR3 protein. Of more than 300,000 distinct CDR3 sequences listed, 15% to 20% are singletons. Germline values: CDR1 SGHNT, CDR2 YYREEE (reference sequence). The CDR3 totals 17 residues. J lost 4 bases, V lost 0 bases, and 13 bases had no gene match.

The V gene is TRBV5-4, the J gene TRBJ2-7, with 7 bases identical to TRBD2. This clonotype was obtained from a woman aged 30 to 39 with Graves' hyperthyroidism that later progressed to Graves' ophthalmopathy. The specimen was blood. CDR3 sequence (DNA): TGTGCCAGCAGCTTGGATTTCGGGGGAGGGCCGTTATACGAGCAGTACTTC. Translating it yields CASSLDFGGGPLYEQYF.